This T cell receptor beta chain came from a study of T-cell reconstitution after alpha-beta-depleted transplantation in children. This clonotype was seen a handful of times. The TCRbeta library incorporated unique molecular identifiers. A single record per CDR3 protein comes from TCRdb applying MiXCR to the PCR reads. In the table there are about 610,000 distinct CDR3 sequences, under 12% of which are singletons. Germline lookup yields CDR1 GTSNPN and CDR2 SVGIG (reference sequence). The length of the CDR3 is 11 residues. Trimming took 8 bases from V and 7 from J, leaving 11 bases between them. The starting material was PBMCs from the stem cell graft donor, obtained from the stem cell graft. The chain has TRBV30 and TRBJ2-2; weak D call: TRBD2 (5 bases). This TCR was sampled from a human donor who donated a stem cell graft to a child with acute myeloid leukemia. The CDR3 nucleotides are TGTGCCGCGAGGGCCGGCGGGGAGCTGTTTTTT. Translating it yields CAARAGGELFF.